This T cell receptor (beta chain) was captured in a study of T cell responses to AZD1222 COVID-19 vaccine. Combined were second doses at about 4 or about 12 weeks. The table came from immunoSEQ multiplex PCR; TCRdb's copy has only in-frame clones and leaves some out. The top ten hold 0.9% to 1.2% of the sample, which has 100,000 to 150,000 clones, approximately 91% seen once. The V gene lost 2 bases and the J gene lost 0 bases, with 11 bases spanning the gap. This CDR3 has 16 amino acids. CDR1 SGHDN and CDR2 FVKESK come from the germline V gene. This sequence was found in an adult who received the AZD1222 COVID-19 vaccine. The V call is TRBV14, the J call TRBJ2-1; TRBD2 might be the D (5 bases). The sample here was peripheral blood, taken 28 days after the second AZD1222 dose. Here the CDR3 reads CASSQIVGDSYNEQFF. In DNA, the CDR3 is TGTGCCAGCAGCCAAATAGTGGGAGACTCCTACAATGAGCAGTTCTTC.